This record covers a single T cell receptor beta chain. Its antigen is still unknown. No much larger clonotype is one base removed from it; base qualities were not supplied. In Seattle, one collaborating source enrolled patients while the infection was active and tracked those patients longitudinally over the course of disease. Each collaborating institution followed its own protocols to collect whole blood in K2EDTA tubes. Collaborator samples were shipped for TCRbeta analysis as frozen whole blood, isolated PBMCs, or DNA extracted from either sample type. CDR1 and CDR2 are read off the germline V gene (reference sequence) as PRHDT and FYEKMQ. From its cysteine to its phenylalanine, the CDR3 spans 14 amino acids. This entry keeps only the CDR3 DNA: 42 bases, framed from base 1. V is pared back by 5 bases and J by 6 bases, with 17 bases lying between the germline termini. This sample was taken from a study of blood T cell repertoires in COVID-19 (dated by TCRdb to between 2020 and 2021). General notes on the study: Collaborator samples came from the United States, Italy and Spain and covered acute and convalescent phases of COVID-19. The repertoires were made available in a free public database intended to serve as a resource for research on the immune response to SARS-CoV-2. Samples were obtained from the ongoing ImmuneRACE study (first 160 participants) and from some 1,300 subjects provided by 6 global collaborators. The sample metadata nearly always contained a de-identified subject ID, COVID-19 status, age in years and sex. HLA class I and class II types, where available, came from metadata supplied by the sample provider rather than from assay-based typing. The material from the prospective study consisted of cDNA or gDNA derived from T cells, B-cell-depleted T cells, or PBMCs. Deeply sampled blood TCRbeta repertoires from subjects exposed to, actively infected with, or recovered from COVID-19 were included in the dataset. Beyond this particular receptor, the publication reports: The quantity of clinical and demographic metadata differed by source and by participant and was supplied without curation.

TCRbeta CDR3 regions were amplified from genomic DNA using the immunoSEQ Assay, a bias-controlled multiplex PCR. The published analysis was carried out like this. The number of nucleated cells in each sample was estimated by amplification of reference gene primers within the assay. To quantify the absolute abundance of each unique TCRbeta CDR3 rearrangement, sequence reads were collapsed and filtered. For each sample, productive Simpson clonality was calculated as the square root of Simpson's diversity index across productive rearrangements. Held by TCRdb, this immuneACCESS table contains in-frame sequences only and omits some clones. Under half of the omission traces to an unresolved V gene where checked; the cause of the rest is unknown. That table is the source of V, J and clone size, and D and trimming were worked out from the DNA. In this sample the table shows 450,000 or so clones, around nine tenths of which occur a single time. About 0.91% of the sample is taken by the ten largest.

In this chain, TRBV13 is recombined with TRBJ2-7; matching of 5 bases hints at TRBD2 as the D gene. The sample consisted of peripheral blood. This receptor was obtained from a man between 18 and 35 years old with COVID-19, enrolled during active disease. The DNA reads as follows: TGTGCCAGCAGCCCCTATGGAGGCCAAGGCGAGCAGTACTTC. This yields the protein CASSPYGGQGEQYF. The full variable domain, with segments outside the CDR3 supplied by the reference TRBV13 and TRBJ2-7 proteins, appears as AAGVIQSPRHLIKEKRETATLKCYPIPRHDTVYWYQQGPGQDPQFLISFYEKMQSDKGSIPDRFSAQQFSDYHSELNMSSLELGDSALYFCASSPYGGQGEQYFGPGTRLTVT.